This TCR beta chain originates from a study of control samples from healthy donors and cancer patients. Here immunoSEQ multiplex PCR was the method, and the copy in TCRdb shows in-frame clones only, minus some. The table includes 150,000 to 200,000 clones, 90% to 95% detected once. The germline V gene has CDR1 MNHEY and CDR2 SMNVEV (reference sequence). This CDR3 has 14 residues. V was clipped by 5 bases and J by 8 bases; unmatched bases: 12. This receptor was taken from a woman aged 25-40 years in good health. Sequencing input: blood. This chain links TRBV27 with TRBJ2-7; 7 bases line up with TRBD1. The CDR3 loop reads CASSPPGQSLKQYF. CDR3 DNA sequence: TGTGCCAGCAGTCCCCCGGGACAGAGTTTGAAGCAGTACTTC.